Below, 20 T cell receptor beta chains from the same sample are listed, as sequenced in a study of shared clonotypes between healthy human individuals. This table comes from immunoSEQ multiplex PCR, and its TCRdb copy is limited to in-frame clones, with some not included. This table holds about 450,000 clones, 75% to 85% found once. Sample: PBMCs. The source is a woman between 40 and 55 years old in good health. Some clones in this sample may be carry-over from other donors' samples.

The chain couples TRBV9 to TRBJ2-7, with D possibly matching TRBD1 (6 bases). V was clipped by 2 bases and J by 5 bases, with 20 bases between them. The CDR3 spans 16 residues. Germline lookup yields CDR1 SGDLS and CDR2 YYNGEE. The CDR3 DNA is TGTGCCAGCAGCGTCCAATGGGGGCTTGGTTCCGACGAGCAGTACTTC. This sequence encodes CASSVQWGLGSDEQYF.

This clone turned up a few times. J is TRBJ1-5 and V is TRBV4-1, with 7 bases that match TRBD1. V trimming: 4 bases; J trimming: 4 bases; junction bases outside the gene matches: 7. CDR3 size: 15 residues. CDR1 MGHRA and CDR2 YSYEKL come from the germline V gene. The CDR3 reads CASSPTGQLNQPQHF. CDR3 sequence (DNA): TGCGCCAGCAGCCCTACGGGACAGCTAAATCAGCCCCAGCATTTT.

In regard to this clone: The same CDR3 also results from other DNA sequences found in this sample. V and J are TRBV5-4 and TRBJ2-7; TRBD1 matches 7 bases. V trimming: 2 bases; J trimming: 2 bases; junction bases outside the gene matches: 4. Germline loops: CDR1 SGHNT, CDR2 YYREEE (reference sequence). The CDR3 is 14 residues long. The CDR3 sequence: CASSFGDRAYEQYF. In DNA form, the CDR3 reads TGTGCCAGCAGCTTCGGGGACAGAGCCTACGAGCAGTACTTC.

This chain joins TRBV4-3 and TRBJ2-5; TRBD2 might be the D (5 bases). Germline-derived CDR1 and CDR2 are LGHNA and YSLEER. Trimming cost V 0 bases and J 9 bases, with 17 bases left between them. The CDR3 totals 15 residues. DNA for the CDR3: TGCGCCAGCAGCCAAGATGTGTGGACTGCCGGGGCCCAGTACTTC. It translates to CASSQDVWTAGAQYF.

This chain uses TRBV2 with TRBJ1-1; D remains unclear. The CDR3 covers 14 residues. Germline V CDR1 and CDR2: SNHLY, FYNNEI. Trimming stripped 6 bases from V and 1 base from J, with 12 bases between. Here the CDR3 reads CASSPGGWNTEAFF. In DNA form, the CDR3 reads TGTGCCAGCAGCCCCGGCGGGTGGAACACTGAAGCTTTCTTT.

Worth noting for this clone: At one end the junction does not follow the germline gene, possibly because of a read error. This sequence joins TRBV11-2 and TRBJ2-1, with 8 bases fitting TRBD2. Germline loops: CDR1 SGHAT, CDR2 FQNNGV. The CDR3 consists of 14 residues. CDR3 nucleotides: TGTGCCAGCAACTTAGCGGGATCCTACAATGAGCAGTTCTTC. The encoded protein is CASNLAGSYNEQFF.

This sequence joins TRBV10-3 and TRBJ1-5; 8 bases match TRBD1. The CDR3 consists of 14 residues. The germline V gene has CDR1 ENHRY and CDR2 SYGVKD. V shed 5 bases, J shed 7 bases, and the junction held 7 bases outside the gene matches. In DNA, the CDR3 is TGTGCCATCAGTAAGACAGGGGTCGGGCAGCCCCAGCATTTT. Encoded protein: CAISKTGVGQPQHF.

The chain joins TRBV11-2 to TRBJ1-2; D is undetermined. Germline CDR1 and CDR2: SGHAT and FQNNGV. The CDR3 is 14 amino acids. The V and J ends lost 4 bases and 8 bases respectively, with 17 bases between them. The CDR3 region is CASSSRTAGAGYTF. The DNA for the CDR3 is TGTGCCAGCAGCTCTCGGACTGCGGGAGCGGGCTACACCTTC.

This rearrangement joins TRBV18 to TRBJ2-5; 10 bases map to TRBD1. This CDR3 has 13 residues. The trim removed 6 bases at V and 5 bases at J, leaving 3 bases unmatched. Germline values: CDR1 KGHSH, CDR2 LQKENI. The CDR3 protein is CASSGGQGETQYF. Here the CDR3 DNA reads TGTGCCAGCTCCGGGGGACAGGGGGAGACCCAGTACTTC.

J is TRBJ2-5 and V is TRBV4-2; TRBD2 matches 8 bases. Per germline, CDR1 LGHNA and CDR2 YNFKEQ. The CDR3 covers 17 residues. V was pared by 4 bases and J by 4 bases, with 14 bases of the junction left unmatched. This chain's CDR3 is CASSRRASQAGGETQYF. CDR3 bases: TGTGCCAGCAGCCGAAGGGCGTCCCAGGCGGGGGGAGAGACCCAGTACTTC.

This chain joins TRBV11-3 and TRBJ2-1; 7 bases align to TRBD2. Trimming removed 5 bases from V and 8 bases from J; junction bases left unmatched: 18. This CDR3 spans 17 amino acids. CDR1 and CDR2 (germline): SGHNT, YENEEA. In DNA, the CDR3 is TGTGCCAGCAGCCCCCTGTGGGGGAGGGCCGGGTTGGATGAGCAGTTCTTC. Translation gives CASSPLWGRAGLDEQFF. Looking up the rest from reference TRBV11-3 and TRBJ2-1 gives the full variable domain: EAGVVQSPRYKIIEKKQPVAFWCNPISGHNTLYWYLQNLGQGPELLIRYENEEAVDDSQLPKDRFSAERLKGVDSTLKIQPAELGDSAVYLCASSPLWGRAGLDEQFFGPGTRLTVL.

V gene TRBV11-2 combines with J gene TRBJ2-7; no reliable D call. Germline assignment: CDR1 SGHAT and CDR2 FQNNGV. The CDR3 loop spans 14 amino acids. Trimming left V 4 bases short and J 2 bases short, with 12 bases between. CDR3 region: CASSSRYLTYEQYF. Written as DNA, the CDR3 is TGTGCCAGCAGCTCCCGTTACCTTACCTACGAGCAGTACTTC.

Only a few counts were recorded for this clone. CDR3 sequence reads: CASSPYRDRSYEQYF. DNA for the CDR3: TGTGCCAGCTCACCCTACAGGGATCGATCCTACGAGCAGTACTTC. V gene TRBV18 combines with J gene TRBJ2-7; tentative D call: TRBD1 (6 bases). CDR1 and CDR2 (germline): KGHSH, LQKENI. This CDR3 spans 15 amino acids. Trimming took off 3 bases at V and 1 base at J, with 13 bases between the two ends.

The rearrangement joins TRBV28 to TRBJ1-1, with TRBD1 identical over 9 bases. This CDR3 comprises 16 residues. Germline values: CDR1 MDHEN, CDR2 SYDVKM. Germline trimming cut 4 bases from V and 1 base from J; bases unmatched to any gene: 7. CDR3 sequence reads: CASSSRRDRANTEAFF. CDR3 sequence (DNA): TGTGCCAGCAGTTCACGCCGGGACAGGGCGAACACTGAAGCTTTCTTT.

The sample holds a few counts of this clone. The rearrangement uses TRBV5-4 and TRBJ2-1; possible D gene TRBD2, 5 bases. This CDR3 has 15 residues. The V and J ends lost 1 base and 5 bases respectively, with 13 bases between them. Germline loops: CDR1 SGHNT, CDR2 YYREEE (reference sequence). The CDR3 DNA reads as TGTGCCAGCAGCTTGAGTTCTATGGGAGACAATGAGCAGTTCTTC. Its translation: CASSLSSMGDNEQFF.

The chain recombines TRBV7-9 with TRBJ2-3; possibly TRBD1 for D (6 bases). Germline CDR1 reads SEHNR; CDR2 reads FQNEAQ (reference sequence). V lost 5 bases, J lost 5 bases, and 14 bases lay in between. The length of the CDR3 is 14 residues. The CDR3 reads CASSPRQAEDTQYF. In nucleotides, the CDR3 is TGTGCCAGCAGCCCACGACAGGCAGAAGATACGCAGTATTTT.

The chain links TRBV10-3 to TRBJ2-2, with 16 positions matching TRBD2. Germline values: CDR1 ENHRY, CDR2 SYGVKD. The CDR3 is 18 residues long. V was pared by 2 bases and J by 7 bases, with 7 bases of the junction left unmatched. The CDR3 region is CAISEAGLAGGPVGELFF. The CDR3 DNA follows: TGTGCCATCAGTGAGGCGGGACTAGCGGGAGGGCCTGTCGGGGAGCTGTTTTTT.

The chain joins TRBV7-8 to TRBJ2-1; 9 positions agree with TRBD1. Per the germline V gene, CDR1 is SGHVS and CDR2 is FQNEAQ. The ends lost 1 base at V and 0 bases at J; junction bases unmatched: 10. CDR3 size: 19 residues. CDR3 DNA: TGTGCCAGCAGCTTAGTGGCGGGACAGGGATTGAGCTCCTACAATGAGCAGTTCTTC. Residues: CASSLVAGQGLSSYNEQFF.

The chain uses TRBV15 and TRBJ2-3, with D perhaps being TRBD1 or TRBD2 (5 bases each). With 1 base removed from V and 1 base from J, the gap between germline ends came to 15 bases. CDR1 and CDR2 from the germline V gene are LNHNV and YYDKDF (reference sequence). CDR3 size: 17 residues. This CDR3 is CATSRGGSKGRTDTQYF. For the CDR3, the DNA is TGTGCCACCAGCAGAGGGGGGAGTAAGGGACGCACAGATACGCAGTATTTT.

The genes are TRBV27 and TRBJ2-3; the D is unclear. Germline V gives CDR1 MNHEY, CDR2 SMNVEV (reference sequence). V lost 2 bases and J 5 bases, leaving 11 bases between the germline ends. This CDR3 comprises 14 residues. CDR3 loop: CASSLTRFEDTQYF. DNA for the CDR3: TGTGCCAGCAGTTTAACCAGGTTTGAAGATACGCAGTATTTT.